Sequencing of this TCR beta chain was carried out in a study of T cell responses to AZD1222 COVID-19 vaccine (dated by TCRdb to about 2021). Some background on the complete study: A total of 233 trial participants underwent TCR sequencing, of whom some 210 received two doses of AZD1222 and some 26 received two doses of the MenACWY control vaccine. Enrollment into the trials was organized by age into subgroups of 18-55, 56-69 and 70-plus years, and those subgroups contained roughly 150, 30 and 60 TCR-sequenced participants, respectively. Broad study findings and their caveats: The 56-69-year group was small, and its depth increase did not reach significance, likely because of low power. Because no samples from the day 14 peak response were available, repertoires could be characterized only after the peak T cell response. After two AZD1222 doses, both the breadth and the depth of spike-specific TCRs were significantly higher than at day 0 and than in MenACWY recipients. The vaccine-associated CD4 TCRs covered the entire spike protein, and the dominant responses fell in regions 160-218 and 743-854. Epitopes outside the regions mutated in the B.1.351 and B.1.1.7 variants were reportedly recognized by nearly half of the unique spike-specific TCRs. Only 5 to 7 AZD1222 recipients were SARS-CoV-2 seropositive at baseline, limiting conclusions about previously exposed vaccinees. Participants were mostly white British and included more females than males, and it was suggested by the authors that clonal diversity may have been underestimated.

Details on this clone: Its antigen specificity is not known. Base qualities were left out, and no much larger clone turns up one base away.

The time point label on this specimen signifies: baseline before first vaccination. The sample's treatment or condition label, in plain terms: meningococcal conjugate vaccine given as trial control. Vaccinee samples were obtained from the UK trials COV001 and COV002, which included a single-blind randomized controlled phase 2/3 trial of AZD1222 (ChAdOx1 nCoV-19) in healthy adults. For TCRbeta chain sequencing, PBMC samples were collected from trial participants at day 0 and at day 28 after the second dose. The CDR3 regions of human TCRbeta chains were subjected to immunosequencing. In the paper's pipeline: Repertoire TCRs were checked for matches against a reference library of SARS-CoV-2-specific TCRs that had been generated using the MIRA antigen-specificity platform. Breadth was defined as the fraction of unique TCRs that were SARS-CoV-2-associated. Depth was defined as the fraction of total T cells that were SARS-CoV-2-associated. Using the MIRA data, every spike-specific TCR was mapped to the spike region that the TCR reacted to and assigned to either a CD4 or a CD8 class. Log10-transformed breadth and depth values were compared by one-way ANOVA with Sidak's multiple comparisons tests. The source is immuneACCESS, and TCRdb retained only in-frame sequences with V and J called. Part of the clones is not carried over; for the studies checked, unresolved V genes explain less than half of this, and the remainder is unexplained. The V and J calls and clone size are taken from that table; D and trimming were inferred from the DNA. In all, the sample holds around 74,000 clones, and 92% of those were seen once. The ten largest make up 6% to 8.5% of the sample.

Unmatched junction bases come to 3, with V trimmed by 3 bases and J by 6 bases. From cysteine to phenylalanine, the CDR3 is 15 amino acids long. Only CDR3 DNA is held: 45 bases, read in frame from base 1. CDR1 is given as KGHSH and CDR2 as LQKENI, both from the germline V gene. The sequence links TRBV18 to TRBJ1-4, with 11 junctional bases fitting TRBD1. This clonotype originated in an adult in good health. The sample consisted of peripheral blood, taken on day 0 of MenACWY control vaccination. The DNA reads as follows: TGTGCCAGCTCACCGGACAGGGGGCTGGATGAAAAACTGTTTTTT. This encodes CASSPDRGLDEKLFF.